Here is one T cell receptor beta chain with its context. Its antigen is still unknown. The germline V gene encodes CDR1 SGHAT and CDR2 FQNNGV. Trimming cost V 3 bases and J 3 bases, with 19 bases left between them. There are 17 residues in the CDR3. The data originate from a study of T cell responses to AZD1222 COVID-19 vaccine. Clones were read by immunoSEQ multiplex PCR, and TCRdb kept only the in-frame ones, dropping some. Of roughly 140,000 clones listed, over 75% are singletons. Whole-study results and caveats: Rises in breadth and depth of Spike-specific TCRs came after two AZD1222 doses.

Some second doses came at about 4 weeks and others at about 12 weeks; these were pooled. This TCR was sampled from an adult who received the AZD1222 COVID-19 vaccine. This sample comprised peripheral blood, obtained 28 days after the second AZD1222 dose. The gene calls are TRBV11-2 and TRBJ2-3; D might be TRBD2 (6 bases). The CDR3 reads CASSLSSLARRTDTQYF. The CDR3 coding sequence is TGTGCCAGCAGCTTGTCATCACTAGCACGACGGACAGATACGCAGTATTTT.